The T cell receptor beta chain under discussion was sequenced for a study of OX40 agonist ivuxolimab in advanced cancers. Looking at the study overall: Subjects had a mean age of about 60 years, with a range of 23 to 79; roughly 80% were male.

This clone was seen more than once but under ten times. Only in-frame clones appear in the TCRdb table, and some are missing; sequencing was by immunoSEQ multiplex PCR. This table holds tens of thousands of clones, around 90% found once. V trimming: 1 base; J trimming: 5 bases; junction bases outside the gene matches: 5. The germline gives CDR1 SNHLY, CDR2 FYNNEI. The CDR3 sequence is 15 residues long. The TCR comes from an adult with an advanced solid tumor such as melanoma, head and neck, liver or kidney cancer. The gene calls are TRBV2 and TRBJ2-1; 7 bases map to TRBD2. Material: CD4+ or CD8+ T cells sorted from blood, obtained in a trial of the OX40 agonist ivuxolimab. CDR3 amino acids: CASSEVGRWDNEQFF. The CDR3 DNA is TGTGCCAGCAGTGAAGTCGGGAGGTGGGACAATGAGCAGTTCTTC.